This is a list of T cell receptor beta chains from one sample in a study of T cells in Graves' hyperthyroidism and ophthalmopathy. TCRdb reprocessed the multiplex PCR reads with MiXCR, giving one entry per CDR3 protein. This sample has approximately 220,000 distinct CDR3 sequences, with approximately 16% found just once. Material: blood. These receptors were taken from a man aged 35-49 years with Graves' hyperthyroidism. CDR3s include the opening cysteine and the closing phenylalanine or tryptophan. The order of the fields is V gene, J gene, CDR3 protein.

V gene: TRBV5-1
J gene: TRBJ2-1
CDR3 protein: CASSLVSQGWHEQFF

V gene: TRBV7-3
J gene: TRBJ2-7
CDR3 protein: CASSRLAGAPEQYF

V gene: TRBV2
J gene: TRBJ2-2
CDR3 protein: CASKAITTGELFF

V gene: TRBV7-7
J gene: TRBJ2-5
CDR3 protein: CASSLQGSTETQYF

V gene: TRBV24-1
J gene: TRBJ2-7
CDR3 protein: CATSDPTDSYEQYF

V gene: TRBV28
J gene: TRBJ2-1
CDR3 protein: CASSLIWAEGGEQFF

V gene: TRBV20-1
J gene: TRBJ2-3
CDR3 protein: CSAKPRGATDTQYF

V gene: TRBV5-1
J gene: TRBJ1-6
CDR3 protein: CASALDRKNSPLHF

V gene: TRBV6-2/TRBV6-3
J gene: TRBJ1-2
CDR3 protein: CASSSSLNYGYTF

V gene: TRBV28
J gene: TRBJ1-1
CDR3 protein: CASSGAALTEAFF

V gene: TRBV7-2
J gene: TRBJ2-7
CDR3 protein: CASSARRQGSYEQYF

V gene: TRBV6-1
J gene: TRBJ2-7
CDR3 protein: CASRTVSYEQYF

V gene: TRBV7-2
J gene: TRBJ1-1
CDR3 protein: CASSFNGQVTEAFF

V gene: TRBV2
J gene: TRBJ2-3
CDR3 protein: CASSLWRSGGALLRDTQYF

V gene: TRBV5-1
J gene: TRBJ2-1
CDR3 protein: CASSRDRETGLAYNEQFF

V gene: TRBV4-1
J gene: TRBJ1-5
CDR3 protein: CASSQHTGGGQPQHF

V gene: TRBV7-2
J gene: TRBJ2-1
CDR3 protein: CASSTSGVYNEQFF

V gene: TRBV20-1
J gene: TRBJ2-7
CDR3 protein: CSAIRDRDTNEQYF

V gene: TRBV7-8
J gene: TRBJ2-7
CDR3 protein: CASSLAPSGTYEQYF

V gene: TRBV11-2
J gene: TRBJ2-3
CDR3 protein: CASSQRQPTDTQYF

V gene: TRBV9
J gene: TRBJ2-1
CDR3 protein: CASSGSGGARNEQFF

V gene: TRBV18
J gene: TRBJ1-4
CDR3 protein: CASSKDRANEKLFF

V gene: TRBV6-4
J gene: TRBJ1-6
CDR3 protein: CASSGGAGNSPLHF

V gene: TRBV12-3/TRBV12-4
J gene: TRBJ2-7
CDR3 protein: CASSFEPNGYEQYF

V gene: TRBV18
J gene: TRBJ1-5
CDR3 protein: CASSPGTVSNQPQHF

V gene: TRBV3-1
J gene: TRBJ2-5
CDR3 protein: CASSQNYRTEETQYF

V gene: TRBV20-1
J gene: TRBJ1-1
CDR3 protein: CSARLHRANTEAFF

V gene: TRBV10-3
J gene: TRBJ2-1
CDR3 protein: CAISGYRLDEQFF

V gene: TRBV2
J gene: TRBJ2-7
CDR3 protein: CASRDRGYEQYF

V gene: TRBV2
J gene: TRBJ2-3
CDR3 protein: CASKADRGATDTQYF

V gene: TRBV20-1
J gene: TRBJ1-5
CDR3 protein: CSARDVDRVQPQHF

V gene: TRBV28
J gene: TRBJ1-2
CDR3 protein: CASSRGLSYGYTF

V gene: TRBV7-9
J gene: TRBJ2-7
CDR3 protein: CASSSLAGGMKQYF

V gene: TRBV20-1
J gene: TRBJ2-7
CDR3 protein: CSARKAGGNYEQYF

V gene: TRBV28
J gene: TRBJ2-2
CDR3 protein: CASSPGRLALNTGELFF

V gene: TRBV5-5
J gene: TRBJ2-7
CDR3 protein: CASSRVGGPTYEQYF

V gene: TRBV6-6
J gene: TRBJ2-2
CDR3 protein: CASSYGRPLAGELFF